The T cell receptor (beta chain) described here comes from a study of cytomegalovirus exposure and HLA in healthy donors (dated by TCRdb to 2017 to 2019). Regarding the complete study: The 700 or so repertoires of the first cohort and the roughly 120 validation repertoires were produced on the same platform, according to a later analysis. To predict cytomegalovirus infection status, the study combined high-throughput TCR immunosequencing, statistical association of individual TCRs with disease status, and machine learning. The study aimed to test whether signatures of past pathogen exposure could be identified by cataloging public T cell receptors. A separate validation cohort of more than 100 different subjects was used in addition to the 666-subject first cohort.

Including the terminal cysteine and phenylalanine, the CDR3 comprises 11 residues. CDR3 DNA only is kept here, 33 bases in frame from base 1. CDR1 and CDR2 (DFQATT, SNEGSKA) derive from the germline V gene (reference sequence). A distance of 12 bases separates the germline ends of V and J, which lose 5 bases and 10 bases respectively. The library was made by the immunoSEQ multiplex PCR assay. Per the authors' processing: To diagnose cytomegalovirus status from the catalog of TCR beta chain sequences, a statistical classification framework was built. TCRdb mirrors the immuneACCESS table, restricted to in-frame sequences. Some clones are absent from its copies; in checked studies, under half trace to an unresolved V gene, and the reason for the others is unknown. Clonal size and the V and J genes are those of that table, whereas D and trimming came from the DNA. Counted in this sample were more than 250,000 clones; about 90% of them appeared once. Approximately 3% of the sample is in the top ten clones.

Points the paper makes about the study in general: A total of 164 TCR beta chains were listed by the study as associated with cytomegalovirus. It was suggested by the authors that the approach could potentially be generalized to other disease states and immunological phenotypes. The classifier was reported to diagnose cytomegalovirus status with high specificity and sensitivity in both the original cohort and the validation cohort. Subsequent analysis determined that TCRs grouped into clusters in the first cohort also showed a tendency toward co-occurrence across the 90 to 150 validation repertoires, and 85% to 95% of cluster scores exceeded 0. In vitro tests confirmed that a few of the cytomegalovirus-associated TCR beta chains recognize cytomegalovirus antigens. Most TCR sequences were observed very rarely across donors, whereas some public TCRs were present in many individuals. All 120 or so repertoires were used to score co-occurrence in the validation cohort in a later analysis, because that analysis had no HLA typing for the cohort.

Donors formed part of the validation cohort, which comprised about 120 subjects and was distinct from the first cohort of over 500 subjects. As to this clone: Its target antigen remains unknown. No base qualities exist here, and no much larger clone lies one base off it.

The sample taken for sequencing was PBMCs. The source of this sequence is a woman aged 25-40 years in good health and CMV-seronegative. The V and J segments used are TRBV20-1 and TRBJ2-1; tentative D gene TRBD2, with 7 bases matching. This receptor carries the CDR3 CSASRGGEQFF. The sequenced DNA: TGCAGTGCTTCTAGGGGGGGCGAGCAGTTCTTC.